These 25 T cell receptor beta chains came from one sample sequenced in a study of T-cell reconstitution after alpha-beta-depleted transplantation in children. TCRbeta library construction was performed incorporating unique molecular identifiers. TCRdb reprocessed the PCR reads with MiXCR, giving one entry per CDR3 protein. Found here are approximately 230,000 distinct CDR3 sequences, about 24% of them singletons; the top ten hold 4.5% to 5.5%. Sequenced material: PBMCs, mostly from graft donor cells, taken 360 days after TCRalphabeta/CD19-depleted stem cell transplant. These receptors were collected from a female patient between 2 and 15 years old who had a stem cell transplant for congenital amegakaryocytic thrombocytopenia, so the T cells may come from the graft donor.

This clonotype has at least ten counts. This chain uses TRBV12-3 or TRBV12-4 with TRBJ2-1; D remains unclear. Trimming shortened V by 3 bases and J by 11 bases, and 8 bases separated the two germline ends. This CDR3 is 11 amino acids long. The CDR3 nucleotides read TGTGCCAGCAGTTTTTGGATGCAGCAGTTCTTC. As protein: CASSFWMQQFF.

The chain joins TRBV7-8 to TRBJ2-3; possible D gene TRBD1, 5 bases. Germline V gene lookup returns CDR1 SGHVS and CDR2 FQNEAQ. This CDR3 region has 15 residues. V gave up 1 base and J gave up 2 bases, with 10 bases separating them. Written as DNA, the CDR3 is TGTGCCAGCAGCTTAGGAGACAGCCCCACAGATACGCAGTATTTT. Its protein product is CASSLGDSPTDTQYF.

The sample holds a few counts of this clonotype. V and J are TRBV12-3 or TRBV12-4 and TRBJ1-1; the D gene is possibly TRBD1 (5 bases). CDR3 length equals 15 residues. The germline V and J ends were trimmed by 3 bases and 6 bases, with 17 bases remaining between them. The CDR3 region is CASSLAVGALAEAFF. The CDR3 region has the DNA TGTGCCAGCAGTTTGGCCGTTGGGGCTCTCGCTGAAGCTTTCTTT.

The V and J genes are TRBV20-1 and TRBJ1-5, with D unresolved. The CDR3 is made up of 12 amino acids. The germline V gene encodes CDR1 DFQATT and CDR2 SNEGSKA (reference sequence). The V and J ends lost 3 bases and 1 base respectively, with 4 bases between them. CDR3 residues: CSASASNQPQHF. Written as DNA, the CDR3 is TGCAGTGCTAGTGCCAGCAATCAGCCCCAGCATTTT.

This sequence joins TRBV6-6 and TRBJ2-3, with 7 bases fitting TRBD2. With V trimmed by 6 bases and J by 7 bases, 4 bases remained unmatched. Looked up from germline, CDR1 is MNHNY and CDR2 is SVGAGI (reference sequence). The CDR3 sequence is 12 residues long. CDR3 bases: TGTGCCAGCAGCCCGGGACTATATACGCAGTATTTT. Translated, it gives CASSPGLYTQYF.

This clonotype was recorded a few times. The rearrangement joins TRBV7-6 to TRBJ2-3; TRBD2 aligns across 10 bases. This CDR3 is 20 amino acids long. The J segment lost 0 bases and the V segment lost 0 bases, leaving 12 bases of the junction unmatched. CDR1 and CDR2 from the germline V gene are SGHVS and FNYEAQ. The CDR3 bases are TGTGCCAGCAGCTTAGCGCTAGCGGGGGACTTAGATCCTAGCACAGATACGCAGTATTTT. It encodes CASSLALAGDLDPSTDTQYF.

This clonotype was seen a handful of times. The V and J genes are TRBV12-3 or TRBV12-4 and TRBJ2-5; D not certain. The V end was cut by 1 base, the J end by 5 bases, with 11 bases between. The CDR3 extends over 14 amino acids. CDR3 in DNA: TGTGCCAGCAGTTTAGGGTTAGAATCGGAGACCCAGTACTTC. It specifies CASSLGLESETQYF.

The chain uses TRBV15 and TRBJ2-7; the D gene could be TRBD1 or TRBD2 (5 bases each). The CDR3 sequence is 13 residues long. Germline CDR1 is LNHNV and CDR2 is YYDKDF (reference sequence). V lost 5 bases, J lost 7 bases, and 15 bases lay in between. The CDR3 loop is CATSGDGFSEQYF. The CDR3 coding sequence is TGTGCCACCAGCGGGGACGGGTTCAGTGAGCAGTACTTC. Filled out from reference TRBV15 and TRBJ2-7, the complete variable domain reads DAMVIQNPRYQVTQFGKPVTLSCSQTLNHNVMYWYQQKSSQAPKLLFHYYDKDFNNEADTPDNFQSRRPNTSFCFLDIRSPGLGDTAMYLCATSGDGFSEQYFGPGTRLTVT.

J is TRBJ1-1 and V is TRBV20-1; possibly TRBD1 for D (5 bases). Germline loops: CDR1 DFQATT, CDR2 SNEGSKA (reference sequence). The CDR3 runs 16 residues. Trimming took off 0 bases at V and 6 bases at J, with 20 bases between the two ends. The CDR3 sequence: CSARETTGTTVAEAFF. DNA for the CDR3: TGCAGTGCTAGAGAAACTACCGGGACCACCGTCGCTGAAGCTTTCTTT.

There are a few counts of this clonotype. The genes are TRBV11-2 and TRBJ1-2; D uncertain. The CDR3 length is 14 residues. Germline CDR1 SGHAT, CDR2 FQNNGV. V was clipped by 1 base and J by 4 bases, with 10 bases between them. As DNA, the CDR3 is TGTGCCAGCAGCTTAGTCAAGGAGACCTATGGCTACACCTTC. Translation gives CASSLVKETYGYTF.

This clonotype was counted between two and nine times. The chain recombines TRBV10-3 with TRBJ2-5, with TRBD2 identical over 12 bases. The CDR3 has 14 residues. The V segment lost 11 bases and the J segment 5 bases; nucleotides outside the gene matches: 9. Looked up from germline, CDR1 is ENHRY and CDR2 is SYGVKD. CDR3 sequence (DNA): TGTGCCGCCTCTAGCGGGAGGGATGGGGAGACCCAGTACTTC. Translated, it gives CAASSGRDGETQYF.

This chain joins TRBV12-3 or TRBV12-4 and TRBJ2-1, with D hard to call. V lost 6 bases to trimming and J lost 0 bases, with 18 bases between them. This CDR3 comprises 17 residues. CDR3 region: CASSLTRAPSSYNEQFF. DNA of the CDR3: TGTGCCAGCAGCCTCACCCGGGCTCCCAGCTCCTACAATGAGCAGTTCTTC.

This clonotype was recorded at least ten times. This sequence joins TRBV5-1 and TRBJ2-3, with TRBD2 as a possible D gene (5 bases). V was trimmed by 1 base and J by 1 base, leaving 16 bases between them. CDR1 SGHRS and CDR2 YFSETQ come from the germline V gene. The CDR3 contains 17 residues. The CDR3 sequence: CASSLTTDWGGTDTQYF. CDR3 in DNA: TGCGCCAGCAGCTTGACCACCGACTGGGGAGGCACAGATACGCAGTATTTT.

Many counts were recorded for this clonotype. The V call is TRBV4-2, the J call TRBJ1-4; D remains ambiguous. Germline assignment: CDR1 LGHNA and CDR2 YNFKEQ. The CDR3 is 14 amino acids. V lost 4 bases to trimming and J lost 6 bases, with 12 bases between them. CDR3 in DNA: TGTGCCAGCAGCCTCGGACGCCCGGATGAAAAACTGTTTTTT. Encoded protein: CASSLGRPDEKLFF.

Many counts were recorded for this clonotype. This chain links TRBV20-1 with TRBJ2-1, with D possibly called TRBD1 or TRBD2 (5 bases each). Trimming removed 6 bases at V and 4 bases at J, with 13 bases between. There are 13 residues in the CDR3. CDR1 is DFQATT and CDR2 is SNEGSKA in the germline V gene (reference sequence). CDR3 DNA sequence: TGCAGTGCCGAAGGGGACGATTACAATGAGCAGTTCTTC. Its translation is CSAEGDDYNEQFF.

J is TRBJ1-5 and V is TRBV4-3, with TRBD1 matching over 7 bases. The V and J ends lost 3 bases and 4 bases, in that order; junction bases with no gene match: 15. CDR3 length equals 18 residues. The germline V gene has CDR1 LGHNA and CDR2 YSLEER. The CDR3 here is CASSQDPFPGTVNQPQHF. As DNA, the CDR3 is TGCGCCAGCAGCCAGGATCCCTTTCCCGGGACAGTTAATCAGCCCCAGCATTTT.

The chain recombines TRBV30 with TRBJ2-1, with 12 positions matching TRBD2. Trimming took 8 bases from V and 6 from J; bases not matched to a gene: 11. The CDR3 totals 15 residues. CDR1 and CDR2 (germline): GTSNPN, SVGIG (reference sequence). The CDR3 DNA reads as TGTGCCGGCCGCCGACTAGCGGGAGCACCCAATGAGCAGTTCTTC. Its protein product is CAGRRLAGAPNEQFF.

This clonotype appeared a few times. CDR3 sequence: CATSTGRTSGGTDTQYF. CDR3 sequence (DNA): TGTGCCACCAGCACAGGTCGGACTAGCGGGGGCACAGATACGCAGTATTTT. This rearrangement joins TRBV15 to TRBJ2-3; 12 bases map to TRBD2. Germline CDR1 LNHNV, CDR2 YYDKDF (reference sequence). This CDR3 is 17 amino acids long. V gave up 4 bases and J gave up 1 base; unmatched junction bases: 6.

The rearrangement links TRBV20-1 to TRBJ2-1; maybe TRBD2 (6 bases). Germline values: CDR1 DFQATT, CDR2 SNEGSKA (reference sequence). The CDR3 covers 14 residues. V was shortened by 3 bases and J by 7 bases, with 16 bases between the two germline ends. The CDR3 coding sequence is TGCAGTGCTAGGGGACCGGCGGGGTGGAATGAGCAGTTCTTC. As protein: CSARGPAGWNEQFF.

This clonotype was picked up one time. This chain joins TRBV19 and TRBJ2-1; 9 nucleotides agree with TRBD1. The trim removed 6 bases at V and 2 bases at J, leaving 5 bases unmatched. This CDR3 has 15 amino acids. Germline assignment: CDR1 LNHDA and CDR2 SQIVND (reference sequence). CDR3 coding DNA: TGTGCCAGTAGCACCAGGACAGGGGCCTACAATGAGCAGTTCTTC. This encodes CASSTRTGAYNEQFF.

The gene calls are TRBV7-6 and TRBJ1-2; no firm D call. Germline CDR1 SGHVS, CDR2 FNYEAQ. The CDR3 extends over 15 amino acids. The V end lost 0 bases, the J end lost 5 bases, and 13 bases lay between the germline ends. The CDR3 sequence: CASSLAGDSIYGYTF. The DNA of the CDR3 is TGTGCCAGCAGCTTAGCGGGCGATAGCATTTATGGCTACACCTTC.

The V call is TRBV20-1, the J call TRBJ2-5; TRBD1 aligns across 9 bases. This CDR3 has 14 residues. The V and J ends lost 5 bases and 4 bases, in that order; junction bases with no gene match: 8. The germline V gene encodes CDR1 DFQATT and CDR2 SNEGSKA (reference sequence). DNA for the CDR3: TGCAGTGCTGGACATAGACAGGGGGTAGAGACCCAGTACTTC. The encoded protein is CSAGHRQGVETQYF.

This clonotype was counted ten times or more. This chain links TRBV27 with TRBJ2-3, with D unclear. CDR1 is MNHEY and CDR2 is SMNVEV in the germline V gene (reference sequence). With 3 bases removed from V and 0 bases from J, the gap between germline ends came to 4 bases. CDR3 length: 13 residues. The CDR3 bases are TGTGCCAGCAGTTTGAGTAGCACAGATACGCAGTATTTT. It specifies CASSLSSTDTQYF.

This clonotype was recorded a few times. This sequence joins TRBV12-3 or TRBV12-4 and TRBJ2-3; possibly TRBD1 for D (5 bases). Trimming stripped 6 bases from V and 1 base from J, with 8 bases between. The CDR3 covers 13 residues. CDR3 region: CASSIQGTDTQYF. The CDR3 region has the DNA TGTGCCAGCAGCATACAGGGCACAGATACGCAGTATTTT.

This clonotype occurred many times. The chain uses TRBV12-3 or TRBV12-4 and TRBJ1-3; D not certain. V lost 5 bases, J lost 3 bases, and 5 bases lay in between. The CDR3 runs 12 residues. The CDR3 spells CASSPRGNTIYF. The CDR3 bases are TGTGCCAGCAGTCCTCGTGGAAACACCATATATTTT.